The clone carrying this T cell receptor beta chain was counted between two and nine times. Germline trimming cut 2 bases from V and 6 bases from J; bases unmatched to any gene: 24. This CDR3 contains 20 residues. CDR1 and CDR2 (germline): SGHAT, FQDESV (reference sequence). This sample was included in a study of T-cell reconstitution after alpha-beta-depleted transplantation in children. Unique molecular identifiers featured in how the TCRbeta library was prepared. TCRdb ran MiXCR on the PCR reads and lists one entry per CDR3 protein. This table holds 450,000 to 600,000 distinct CDR3 sequences, approximately 16% found once.

The source is a human donor who donated a stem cell graft to a child with acute lymphoblastic leukemia. Here the sequenced sample was PBMCs from the stem cell graft donor, taken from the stem cell graft. V gene TRBV11-1 combines with J gene TRBJ1-2, with 7 bases fitting TRBD1. The CDR3 DNA sequence: TGTGCCAGCAGCTTACTGCCCGTGGGGCGAAGCCGGGACAGAATAAATGGCTACACCTTC. It translates to CASSLLPVGRSRDRINGYTF.